Below are 24 T cell receptor beta chains sequenced from a single sample in a study of CD8 T cells in ankylosing spondylitis. Whole-study findings and limits: A TCR beta motif made of eight highly homologous variants seemed typical of ankylosing spondylitis blood.

TCRdb recomputed calls from the 5' RACE reads with MiXCR, one row per CDR3 protein. The sample includes 500,000 to 550,000 distinct CDR3 sequences, roughly 12% of them seen just once. No antigens are known for them. Material for sequencing was blood, either unsorted or a sorted T cell fraction (not recorded which). These receptors all come from a male donor with ankylosing spondylitis.

The V call is TRBV9, the J call TRBJ1-2; D remains unclear. Trimming pared 0 bases from V and 4 bases from J, leaving 13 bases between. This CDR3 has 15 residues. Germline V CDR1 and CDR2: SGDLS, YYNGEE. As DNA, the CDR3 is TGTGCCAGCAGCGTAGAAACGAATCCTGTCTATGGCTACACCTTC. This encodes CASSVETNPVYGYTF.

The chain links TRBV16 to TRBJ2-7; tentative D call: TRBD1 (5 bases). The CDR3 sequence is 14 residues long. Germline assignment: CDR1 KGHSY and CDR2 FQNENV. V dropped 1 base and J dropped 8 bases, with 15 bases sitting between them. The CDR3 DNA is TGTGCCAGCAGCCAATTAGCCGGCCAGGGTAAGCAGTACGTC. Amino acid sequence: CASSQLAGQGKQYV.

This clonotype came up once. The chain joins TRBV12-3 or TRBV12-4 to TRBJ2-2; maybe TRBD1 (7 bases). The CDR3 loop spans 15 amino acids. V gave up 8 bases and J gave up 5 bases, with 18 bases separating them. Here the CDR3 DNA reads TGTGCCAGCTCCCCCTCCCAGGGGGGAACCGGGGAGCTGTTTTTT. As protein: CASSPSQGGTGELFF.

This clonotype occurred a few times. The chain couples TRBV3-1 to TRBJ2-1, with D unclear. With 0 bases removed from V and 10 bases from J, the gap between germline ends came to 19 bases. CDR3 length equals 16 residues. Germline V gene sequence: CDR1 LGHDT, CDR2 YNNKEL (reference sequence). The CDR3 is CASSQDHSALSMEQFF. CDR3 coding DNA: TGTGCCAGCAGCCAAGATCACTCAGCCCTATCCATGGAGCAGTTCTTC.

This clonotype has ten or more counts. V usage is TRBV21-1 and J usage is TRBJ2-7; TRBD1 is taken as the D call from the table, unchecked against the DNA. TRBV21-1 is flagged as a pseudogene. This CDR3 has 16 residues. Here the CDR3 DNA reads TGTGCCACCTTGAAGAGGACAGTGAAGGGGCCCTACGAGCAGTACGTC. Translating gives CATLKRTVKGPYEQYV.

This clonotype was counted ten times or more. The chain joins TRBV2 to TRBJ1-5; D is uncertain. CDR3 length: 14 residues. The ends were cut back, 1 base at V and 5 bases at J, with 9 bases in the middle. From germline, CDR1 is SNHLY and CDR2 FYNNEI. The chain's CDR3 is CASSEERGYQPQHF. For the CDR3, the DNA is TGTGCCAGCAGTGAAGAACGCGGATATCAGCCCCAGCATTTT.

The V call is TRBV20-1, the J call TRBJ2-3; no reliable D call. This CDR3 has 16 amino acids. Germline V gene data show CDR1 as DFQATT and CDR2 as SNEGSKA (reference sequence). Trimming removed 0 bases from V and 0 bases from J, with 13 bases in between. The CDR3 DNA sequence: TGCAGTGCTAGAGAAAGGACCACCCTTAGCACAGATACGCAGTATTTT. It codes for CSARERTTLSTDTQYF.

This clonotype was counted at least ten times. The chain joins TRBV5-1 to TRBJ2-5, with TRBD1 matching 7 bases. The CDR3 contains 14 residues. CDR1 is SGHRS and CDR2 is YFSETQ in the germline V gene. Unmatched junction bases numbered 4, after V lost 0 bases and J lost 5 bases. The DNA of the CDR3 is TGCGCCAGCAGCTTGGGAGGGGGCAGGGAGACCCAGTACTTC. This sequence encodes CASSLGGGRETQYF.

The V and J genes are TRBV10-2 and TRBJ2-1, with D tentatively TRBD2 (6 bases). The V gene lost 10 bases and the J gene lost 6 bases, with 25 bases spanning the gap. This CDR3 contains 16 residues. In germline, CDR1 is WSHSY, CDR2 SAAADI. The DNA of the CDR3 is TGCGCCACCTCGACAGCAGCGGGCGCCCGCAGCAATGAGCAGTTCTTC. Translating gives CATSTAAGARSNEQFF.

This clonotype was counted ten times or more. The chain is built from TRBV15 and TRBJ1-4; D uncertain. Germline CDR1 reads LNHNV; CDR2 reads YYDKDF (reference sequence). The CDR3 contains 17 residues. V was pared by 5 bases and J by 8 bases, with 24 bases between. The chain's CDR3 is CATSSTDSVEVYEKLFF. CDR3 DNA sequence: TGTGCCACCAGCTCCACGGACTCAGTGGAGGTGTACGAAAAACTGTTTTTT.

The genes are TRBV6-1 and TRBJ2-7, with D unclear. The CDR3 extends over 15 amino acids. V lost 6 bases, J lost 1 base, and 16 bases lay in between. Germline V gene lookup returns CDR1 MNHNS and CDR2 SASEGT. CDR3 DNA: TGTGCCAGCAGCCTCCAAGGACCGCAATCCTACGAGCAGTACGTC. Protein: CASSLQGPQSYEQYV.

This clonotype has at least ten counts. The rearrangement joins TRBV29-1 to TRBJ1-1; no clear D. Germline V lookup: CDR1 SQVTM, CDR2 ANQGSEA. V lost 4 bases to trimming and J lost 2 bases, with 17 bases between them. The CDR3 has 15 amino acids. The CDR3 sequence: CSVAPTGSINTEAFF. CDR3 sequence (DNA): TGCAGCGTTGCCCCGACGGGATCTATCAACACTGAAGCTTTCTTT.

The sample holds a few counts of this clonotype. The chain employs TRBV3-1 and TRBJ2-1, with 12 bases aligning to TRBD2. From germline, CDR1 is LGHDT and CDR2 YNNKEL (reference sequence). The V and J ends lost 4 bases and 0 bases, in that order; junction bases with no gene match: 16. The CDR3 length is 21 residues. DNA for the CDR3: TGTGCCAGCAGCCCCATTCTAGGACTAGCGGGATTGTTGTCCTCCTACAATGAGCAGTTCTTC. Translated, it gives CASSPILGLAGLLSSYNEQFF.

The CDR3 DNA reads TGTGCCAGCAGTGACCTGGGGCGCGAGGTCTATGGCTACACCTTC. It is translated as CASSDLGREVYGYTF. This chain connects TRBV6-1 to TRBJ1-2; possible D gene TRBD1, 5 bases. V was trimmed by 3 bases and J by 4 bases, leaving 15 bases between them. Germline V gene data show CDR1 as MNHNS and CDR2 as SASEGT. The CDR3 extends over 15 amino acids.

The chain recombines TRBV27 with TRBJ2-3; tentative D call: TRBD2 (6 bases). The CDR3 is 17 amino acids. In germline, CDR1 is MNHEY, CDR2 SMNVEV (reference sequence). The V end lost 5 bases, the J end lost 3 bases, and 21 bases lay between the germline ends. The CDR3 protein is CASSLRWRGEATDTQYF. In DNA form, the CDR3 reads TGTGCCAGCAGTCTCCGTTGGAGGGGAGAGGCGACAGATACGCAGTATTTT.

This chain uses TRBV14 with TRBJ1-3; TRBD1 might be the D (6 bases). Germline CDR1 reads SGHDN; CDR2 reads FVKESK. V shed 2 bases and J shed 5 bases, with 16 bases lying between them. The CDR3 totals 16 residues. This chain's CDR3 is CASSQLQGEGRNTIYF. As DNA, the CDR3 is TGTGCCAGCAGCCAACTACAGGGAGAGGGGAGAAACACCATATATTTT.

This clonotype was found a few times. The J gene is TRBJ2-1, the V gene TRBV7-2; D possibly corresponds to TRBD1 (5 bases). This CDR3 contains 15 residues. V dropped 1 base and J dropped 9 bases, with 16 bases sitting between them. Germline CDR1 reads SGHTA; CDR2 reads FQGNSA. CDR3 in amino acids: CASSLVIGEGFEQFF. The CDR3 DNA is TGTGCCAGCAGCTTAGTAATAGGGGAAGGCTTTGAGCAGTTCTTC.

In this sample, this clonotype turned up a few times. CDR3 amino acids: CASSSGTGTIYTEAFF. The DNA for the CDR3 is TGTGCCAGCAGCTCAGGGACAGGAACTATATACACTGAAGCTTTCTTT. J is TRBJ1-1 and V is TRBV7-9, with 8 positions matching TRBD1. Germline CDR1 and CDR2: SEHNR and FQNEAQ (reference sequence). CDR3 length: 16 residues. Trimming removed 4 bases from V and 3 bases from J; junction bases left unmatched: 10. The full variable domain, with the rest looked up from reference TRBV7-9 and TRBJ1-1, is DTGVSQNPRHKITKRGQNVTFRCDPISEHNRLYWYRQTLGQGPEFLTYFQNEAQLEKSRLLSDRFSAERPKGSFSTLEIQRTEQGDSAMYLCASSSGTGTIYTEAFFGQGTRLTVV.

The chain recombines TRBV19 with TRBJ2-1; a possible D gene is TRBD2 (8 bases). Trimming removed 4 bases from V and 2 bases from J, with 15 bases in between. The length of the CDR3 is 16 residues. The germline V gene encodes CDR1 LNHDA and CDR2 SQIVND (reference sequence). The CDR3 DNA follows: TGTGCCAGTAGTAACAGGGGCGGGGGGACCTACAATGAGCAGTTCTTC. It codes for CASSNRGGGTYNEQFF. Drawing the rest from reference TRBV19 and TRBJ2-1, the complete variable domain is DGGITQSPKYLFRKEGQNVTLSCEQNLNHDAMYWYRQDPGQGLRLIYYSQIVNDFQKGDIAEGYSVSREKKESFPLTVTSAQKNPTAFYLCASSNRGGGTYNEQFFGPGTRLTVL.

This clonotype was observed a handful of times. The CDR3 nucleotides read TGTGCCAGCAGCTTGGGGCAGGGCGAATACTACGAGCAGTACGTC. Its protein product is CASSLGQGEYYEQYV. The chain employs TRBV5-5 and TRBJ2-7; D possibly corresponds to TRBD1 (5 bases). Germline V gene data show CDR1 as SGHKS and CDR2 as YYEKEE (reference sequence). Trimming stripped 0 bases from V and 3 bases from J, with 13 bases between. The CDR3 consists of 15 residues.

This clonotype was counted only a few times. The chain joins TRBV28 to TRBJ2-7; D may correspond to TRBD1 or TRBD2 (5 bases each). Trimming stripped 4 bases from V and 1 base from J, with 17 bases between. The CDR3 is 16 amino acids. Germline CDR1 reads MDHEN; CDR2 reads SYDVKM. CDR3 amino acids: CASSSFRDRRSYEQYF. Written as DNA, the CDR3 is TGTGCCAGCAGTTCCTTCCGGGACCGAAGATCCTACGAGCAGTACTTC.

This clonotype showed up just a few times. This sequence joins TRBV20-1 and TRBJ1-1; the D is unclear. Trimming took off 0 bases at V and 5 bases at J, with 13 bases between the two ends. The CDR3 loop spans 14 amino acids. Germline CDR1 reads DFQATT; CDR2 reads SNEGSKA (reference sequence). The CDR3 nucleotides are TGCAGTGCTAGAGACCCCGGCGGCACAACTGAAGCTTTCTTT. Its translation: CSARDPGGTTEAFF.

There are many counts of this clonotype. The V call is TRBV4-1, the J call TRBJ2-1; no reliable D call. CDR1 is MGHRA and CDR2 is YSYEKL in the germline V gene. The CDR3 covers 17 residues. Trimming removed 0 bases from V and 2 bases from J, with 14 bases in between. The CDR3 DNA follows: TGCGCCAGCAGCCAAGATTTTCCCAAAGGGACCTACAATGAGCAGTTCTTC. Encoded protein: CASSQDFPKGTYNEQFF.

There are many counts of this clonotype. The rearrangement links TRBV29-1 to TRBJ1-1, with 10 bases matching TRBD1. V dropped 7 bases and J dropped 3; count of bases not matched to a gene: 8. The CDR3 is 14 residues long. Germline V gene lookup returns CDR1 SQVTM and CDR2 ANQGSEA. The CDR3 coding sequence is TGCAGCGGACAAGACAGGGGGCAGGACACTGAAGCTTTCTTT. This translates into CSGQDRGQDTEAFF.